Given below is one TCR beta chain in context. The antigen remains undetermined. These data are taken from a study of cytomegalovirus exposure and HLA in healthy donors. A multiplex PCR was run with 60 Vbeta primers and 13 Jbeta primers. Original analysis: It was a later analysis that counted about 80 million unique TCR beta chains, of which roughly 11 million were shared. Generated by immunoSEQ multiplex PCR, the TCRdb table keeps only in-frame clones and is missing some. That table furnishes V, J and clone size, whereas the DNA furnished D and trimming. The table shows some 130,000 clones, with approximately 80% occurring only once. Whole-study findings and limits: The study labeled more than 150 TCR beta chains cytomegalovirus-associated. Using a false discovery rate of 0.05, a later analysis showed that 16,951 TCR beta sequences were associated with HLA alleles. The study had only CMV serostatus as immune exposure information.

The CDR3 is 16 amino acids. Trimming left V 5 bases short and J 6 bases short, with 23 bases between. CDR1 and CDR2 from the germline V gene are LNHNV and YYDKDF (reference sequence). The source of this sequence is a woman in her thirties or forties in good health and CMV-seronegative. Sample: PBMCs. This chain links TRBV15 with TRBJ2-7; a possible D gene is TRBD2 (5 bases). The CDR3, as DNA: TGTGCCACCAGCCTTCCCGACGGACTCCCTAAAATCGAGCAGTACTTC. Amino acid sequence: CATSLPDGLPKIEQYF.